The rows below give T cell receptor beta chains drawn from one sample of a study of shared T cell receptors in the human thymus. Profiling relied on immunoSEQ multiplex PCR, and the TCRdb table lists in-frame clones only, not all of them. Of 720,000 or so clones listed, approximately 83% were seen once; the top ten hold around 0.01%. These data were also filed under a second study, of human thymus T cells.

The sample was thymocytes. Receptors originate from a girl under three years old with a congenital heart defect. The CDR3 runs from the conserved cysteine through the conserved F or W. A D gene is named only where the DNA matches it firmly. Clone size is not always given. Where it is, it says once, few, many or a class for expanded clones.

abundance: NA
v_gene: TRBV6-1
d_gene: TRBD1
j_gene: TRBJ2-3
CDR3nt: TGTGCCAGCACCGACCGGGACAGGGGTACAGATACGCAGTATTTT
CDR3aa: CASTDRDRGTDTQYF

abundance: NA
v_gene: TRBV9
d_gene: NA
j_gene: TRBJ1-1
CDR3nt: TGTGCCAGCAGCCCGCCGGGGGGGAGTGACACTGAAGCTTTCTTT
CDR3aa: CASSPPGGSDTEAFF

abundance: NA
v_gene: TRBV18
d_gene: NA
j_gene: TRBJ1-1
CDR3nt: TGTGCCAGCTCACCACAGGGAGCCGGAGTCATGAACACTGAAGCTTTCTTT
CDR3aa: CASSPQGAGVMNTEAFF

abundance: NA
v_gene: TRBV6-5
d_gene: TRBD2
j_gene: TRBJ2-7
CDR3nt: TGTGCCAGCACCGCTAGCGGGGGCCTCAACCACGAGCAGTACTTC
CDR3aa: CASTASGGLNHEQYF

abundance: NA
v_gene: TRBV6-5
d_gene: NA
j_gene: TRBJ1-2
CDR3nt: TGTGCCAGCAGTTACGAGGTGACCTGGGGAGACTATGGCTACACCTTC
CDR3aa: CASSYEVTWGDYGYTF

abundance: NA
v_gene: TRBV21-1
d_gene: NA
j_gene: TRBJ2-7
CDR3nt: TGTGCCAGCAGCACATGGGACACCAGCTCCTACGAGCAGTACTTC
CDR3aa: CASSTWDTSSYEQYF

abundance: NA
v_gene: TRBV5-1
d_gene: NA
j_gene: TRBJ2-2
CDR3nt: TGCGCCAGCAGTCCGACGAAGCGGGCAGGGTACGGCGGGGAGCTGTTTTTT
CDR3aa: CASSPTKRAGYGGELFF

abundance: NA
v_gene: TRBV10-3
d_gene: NA
j_gene: TRBJ2-1
CDR3nt: TGTGCCATCAGTGAGTTCCGGCAGGACTACAATGAGCAGTTCTTC
CDR3aa: CAISEFRQDYNEQFF

abundance: NA
v_gene: TRBV29-1
d_gene: NA
j_gene: TRBJ2-3
CDR3nt: TGCAGCGTTGAATTTGGGGAGGAGGCAGAGGCCACAGATACGCAGTATTTT
CDR3aa: CSVEFGEEAEATDTQYF

abundance: NA
v_gene: TRBV2
d_gene: TRBD1
j_gene: TRBJ2-6
CDR3nt: TGTGCCAGCCTACTGAGACAGGGGATCTCTGGGGCCAACGTCCTGACTTTC
CDR3aa: CASLLRQGISGANVLTF

abundance: NA
v_gene: TRBV5-6
d_gene: NA
j_gene: TRBJ2-3
CDR3nt: TGTGCCAGCAGCTACCCGGACAGTACTCTCACAGATACGCAGTATTTT
CDR3aa: CASSYPDSTLTDTQYF

abundance: NA
v_gene: TRBV5-1
d_gene: NA
j_gene: TRBJ2-7
CDR3nt: TGCGCCAGCAGCCCGGCCCCGGGACTTCTCTTCTCCTACGAGCAGTACTTC
CDR3aa: CASSPAPGLLFSYEQYF

abundance: NA
v_gene: TRBV10-1
d_gene: NA
j_gene: TRBJ1-5
CDR3nt: TGCGCCGGGATTGAGGCAGGGTGTTTTAGCAATCAGCCCCAGCATTTT
CDR3aa: CAGIEAGCFSNQPQHF

abundance: NA
v_gene: TRBV7-6
d_gene: NA
j_gene: TRBJ2-3
CDR3nt: TGTGCCAGCAGCTCCGGGGTAGGGACAGATACGCAGTATTTT
CDR3aa: CASSSGVGTDTQYF

abundance: NA
v_gene: TRBV11-3
d_gene: TRBD1
j_gene: TRBJ1-3
CDR3nt: TGTGCCAGCAGCTCTGACAGGGCTAACCTCCTCTCTGGAAACACCATATATTTT
CDR3aa: CASSSDRANLLSGNTIYF

abundance: NA
v_gene: TRBV5-4
d_gene: TRBD2
j_gene: TRBJ2-1
CDR3nt: TGTGCCAGCAGCTGGGGTCCTAGCGGGGGGCGGAATGAGCAGTTCTTC
CDR3aa: CASSWGPSGGRNEQFF

abundance: once
v_gene: TRBV6-5
d_gene: NA
j_gene: TRBJ1-4
CDR3nt: TGTGCCAGCAGTAATTGGATACCAGGACGGGAGAAACTGTTTTTT
CDR3aa: CASSNWIPGREKLFF

abundance: NA
v_gene: TRBV5-4
d_gene: NA
j_gene: TRBJ1-3
CDR3nt: TGTGCCAGCAGCTTAACAGGGTACGGAAACACCATATATTTT
CDR3aa: CASSLTGYGNTIYF

abundance: NA
v_gene: TRBV5-6
d_gene: TRBD1
j_gene: TRBJ1-2
CDR3nt: TGTGCCAGCAGCTTGGACGACAGGGGCCTTTACTATGGCTACACCTTC
CDR3aa: CASSLDDRGLYYGYTF

abundance: NA
v_gene: TRBV5-1
d_gene: NA
j_gene: TRBJ1-2
CDR3nt: TGCGCCAGCGCACAGGGAGCGGATGGCTACACCTTC
CDR3aa: CASAQGADGYTF

abundance: NA
v_gene: TRBV6-1
d_gene: TRBD1
j_gene: TRBJ1-1
CDR3nt: TGTGCCAGCAGTGAAGCTCAGGGGGCTGTTCGGGTAGCTTTCTTT
CDR3aa: CASSEAQGAVRVAFF

abundance: once
v_gene: TRBV2
d_gene: NA
j_gene: TRBJ1-1
CDR3nt: TGTGCCAGCAGTAAACAGGGATATAGTGAAGCTTTCTTT
CDR3aa: CASSKQGYSEAFF

abundance: NA
v_gene: TRBV6-1
d_gene: TRBD1
j_gene: TRBJ2-1
CDR3nt: TGTGCCAGCAGTGACCGAAGGACAGGGGGGAATGAGCAGTTCTTC
CDR3aa: CASSDRRTGGNEQFF

abundance: NA
v_gene: TRBV12-5
d_gene: NA
j_gene: TRBJ2-7
CDR3nt: TGTGCTAGTGGTTTGGGGGAGAGGAGACAAACTACCTACGAGCAGTACTTC
CDR3aa: CASGLGERRQTTYEQYF

abundance: few
v_gene: TRBV7-3
d_gene: TRBD2
j_gene: TRBJ2-3
CDR3nt: TGTGCCAGCAGCTCGGGACCGGGACTAGACCTCACAGATACGCAGTATTTT
CDR3aa: CASSSGPGLDLTDTQYF

abundance: NA
v_gene: TRBV6-1
d_gene: TRBD1
j_gene: TRBJ2-1
CDR3nt: TGTGCCACCGGACAGGGTGCTAATGAGCAGTTCTTC
CDR3aa: CATGQGANEQFF

abundance: NA
v_gene: TRBV14
d_gene: NA
j_gene: TRBJ1-1
CDR3nt: TGTGCCAGCAGCCAAGATAGAGAAATTCACACTGAAGCTTTCTTT
CDR3aa: CASSQDREIHTEAFF

abundance: NA
v_gene: TRBV18
d_gene: NA
j_gene: TRBJ2-7
CDR3nt: TGTGCCAGCTCACCTGGGGCGGGGGCGTCCTACGAGCAGTACTTC
CDR3aa: CASSPGAGASYEQYF